The clone carrying this TCR beta chain was found a few times. The data were taken from a study of OX40 agonist ivuxolimab in advanced cancers. Turning to the study itself: The patients got ivuxolimab, which is an agonistic anti-OX40 (CD134) antibody.

Looked up from germline, CDR1 is SGHRS and CDR2 is YFSETQ. The ends were cut back, 6 bases at V and 1 base at J, with 12 bases in the middle. The CDR3 runs 14 residues. Assay used: immunoSEQ multiplex PCR; TCRdb lists only in-frame clones, some missing. Among fewer than 70,000 clones, approximately 86% were seen once, and the ten largest hold about 3.9%. Patients had blood sampled at baseline and again on cycle 4 day 1 and cycle 7 day 1. V gene TRBV5-1 combines with J gene TRBJ2-3, with a weak D call TRBD2 (5 bases). The sequence was collected from an adult with an advanced solid tumor such as melanoma, head and neck, liver or kidney cancer. The sequencing used CD4+ or CD8+ T cells sorted from blood, collected in a trial of the OX40 agonist ivuxolimab. The CDR3 DNA is TGCGCCAGCAATCCCCTGAGGGGCACAGATACGCAGTATTTT. Translating gives CASNPLRGTDTQYF.